These 9 T cell receptor beta chains were all obtained from the same sample, sequenced in a study of T cells in localized non-small cell lung cancer. TCRdb's table, derived via immunoSEQ multiplex PCR, lists solely in-frame clones and lacks some. The sample lists approximately 70,000 clones, 85% to 90% occurring once. This material consisted of peripheral blood, taken before any cancer treatment. Receptors were obtained from a male donor aged 60 or over with stage III squamous cell lung carcinoma.

The CDR3: CASSDSGRMGDTQYF. CDR3 bases: TGTGCCAGCAGTGATTCGGGGAGGATGGGAGATACGCAGTATTTT. The chain has TRBV6-1 and TRBJ2-3; possible D gene TRBD2, 6 bases. The V end lost 3 bases, the J end lost 5 bases, and 15 bases lay between the germline ends. Germline values: CDR1 MNHNS, CDR2 SASEGT. The CDR3 consists of 15 residues.

The chain couples TRBV11-3 to TRBJ1-6, with D tentatively TRBD1 (5 bases). The length of the CDR3 is 13 residues. Per germline, CDR1 SGHNT and CDR2 YENEEA. The ends were cut back, 0 bases at V and 10 bases at J, with 7 bases in the middle. CDR3 sequence reads: CASSLDRDSPLHF. The CDR3, as DNA: TGTGCCAGCAGCTTAGACAGGGACTCACCCCTCCACTTT.

V is TRBV4-3 and J is TRBJ1-1; the D gene is possibly TRBD1 (6 bases). The V end lost 2 bases, the J end lost 5 bases, and 9 bases lay between the germline ends. Germline CDR1 LGHNA, CDR2 YSLEER. The CDR3 extends over 13 amino acids. The CDR3 nucleotides are TGCGCCAGCAGCCAATCAGGGGATACTGAAGCTTTCTTT. Its protein product is CASSQSGDTEAFF.

This clone has just one count. The chain has TRBV5-5 and TRBJ1-2; D is undetermined. This CDR3 comprises 11 residues. V lost 0 bases to trimming and J lost 8 bases, with 5 bases between them. CDR1 and CDR2 (germline): SGHKS, YYEKEE (reference sequence). CDR3 amino acids: CASSLGGGYTF. The CDR3 nucleotides read TGTGCCAGCAGCTTGGGAGGAGGCTACACCTTC.

The V call is TRBV18, the J call TRBJ2-3; D is perhaps TRBD1 (6 bases). V lost 4 bases and J 4 bases, leaving 6 bases between the germline ends. Germline CDR1 is KGHSH and CDR2 is LQKENI. The CDR3 has 12 amino acids. The CDR3: CASSQGADTQYF. The CDR3 nucleotides are TGTGCCAGCTCACAGGGGGCAGATACGCAGTATTTT.

This clone was detected only once. This chain links TRBV27 with TRBJ1-1; tentative D call: TRBD1 (5 bases). V was pared by 2 bases and J by 1 base, with 11 bases between. The CDR3 has 15 residues. From germline, CDR1 is MNHEY and CDR2 SMNVEV (reference sequence). CDR3 in amino acids: CASSLIGQGNTEAFF. In nucleotides, the CDR3 is TGTGCCAGCAGTTTAATAGGGCAGGGGAACACTGAAGCTTTCTTT.

In this sample, this clone turned up a few times. The V call is TRBV6-6, the J call TRBJ1-4, with D possibly matching TRBD1 (6 bases). V lost 2 bases, J lost 8 bases, and 12 bases lay in between. Germline loops: CDR1 MNHNY, CDR2 SVGAGI (reference sequence). The CDR3 runs 14 residues. CDR3 bases: TGTGCCAGCAGTTACATGAGGGGGGGGGAAAAACTGTTTTTT. It codes for CASSYMRGGEKLFF.

The V call is TRBV5-1, the J call TRBJ1-1, with D uncertain. The CDR3 has 14 amino acids. Germline CDR1 and CDR2: SGHRS and YFSETQ. V was trimmed by 4 bases and J by 1 base, leaving 11 bases between them. The CDR3: CASSEDSGNTEAFF. In DNA, the CDR3 is TGCGCCAGCAGCGAGGATTCGGGGAACACTGAAGCTTTCTTT. The full variable domain, with the rest looked up from reference TRBV5-1 and TRBJ1-1, is KAGVTQTPRYLIKTRGQQVTLSCSPISGHRSVSWYQQTPGQGLQFLFEYFSETQRNKGNFPGRFSGRQFSNSRSEMNVSTLELGDSALYLCASSEDSGNTEAFFGQGTRLTVV.

The rearrangement joins TRBV6-4 to TRBJ2-3; 10 bases align to TRBD2. Trimming removed 2 bases from V and 4 bases from J; junction bases left unmatched: 3. The germline CDR1 and CDR2 sequences are MRHNA and SNTAGT. The CDR3 has 15 residues. The CDR3 sequence: CASSDKRGGADTQYF. The CDR3 DNA reads TGTGCCAGCAGTGACAAGCGGGGGGGCGCAGATACGCAGTATTTT.